This entry features one T cell receptor (beta chain) sequence. Trimming left V 11 bases short and J 4 bases short, with 21 bases between. Germline CDR1 reads SGHVS; CDR2 reads FNYEAQ. The CDR3 has 14 residues. The data originate from a study of blood T cell repertoires in COVID-19. About the study: Donors in the United States, Italy and Spain gave samples during acute or convalescent COVID-19. PBMCs, B-cell-depleted T cells, or T cells provided the cDNA or gDNA that made up the material.

TCRdb's table, derived via immunoSEQ multiplex PCR, lists solely in-frame clones and lacks some. The sample contains 50,000 to 75,000 clones, roughly 80% of which appear only once. Sequencing input: peripheral blood. The source is a woman of 80 years or more with active or convalescent COVID-19. The chain couples TRBV7-6 to TRBJ2-7; weak D call: TRBD1 (7 bases). CDR3 protein: CASSPGGYGYEQYF. CDR3 bases: TGTGCCTCCTCACCAGGGGGGTATGGGTACGAGCAGTACTTC.